This TCR beta chain was found in a study of T cell responses to AZD1222 COVID-19 vaccine. General study findings and limits: White British people made up most donors, females outnumbered males, and clonal diversity was possibly underestimated. It was only a handful of AZD1222 recipients who were seropositive at baseline.

Trimming left V 2 bases short and J 5 bases short, with 12 bases between. The V gene's germline CDR1 is MGHDK and CDR2 SYGVNS. The CDR3 has 14 amino acids. Note on this clone: Its antigen is currently unknown.

Only in-frame clones appear in the TCRdb table, and some are missing; sequencing was by immunoSEQ multiplex PCR. The table has 35,000 to 50,000 clones, about 91% seen once; the top ten hold 20% to 25%. The source is an adult who received the AZD1222 COVID-19 vaccine. V usage is TRBV25-1 and J usage is TRBJ1-2; D possibly corresponds to TRBD1 (6 bases). The sequences come from peripheral blood, collected 28 days after the second AZD1222 dose. CDR3 in DNA: TGTGCCAGCAGTGAAATACAGGGAGGATATGGCTACACCTTC. The encoded protein is CASSEIQGGYGYTF.